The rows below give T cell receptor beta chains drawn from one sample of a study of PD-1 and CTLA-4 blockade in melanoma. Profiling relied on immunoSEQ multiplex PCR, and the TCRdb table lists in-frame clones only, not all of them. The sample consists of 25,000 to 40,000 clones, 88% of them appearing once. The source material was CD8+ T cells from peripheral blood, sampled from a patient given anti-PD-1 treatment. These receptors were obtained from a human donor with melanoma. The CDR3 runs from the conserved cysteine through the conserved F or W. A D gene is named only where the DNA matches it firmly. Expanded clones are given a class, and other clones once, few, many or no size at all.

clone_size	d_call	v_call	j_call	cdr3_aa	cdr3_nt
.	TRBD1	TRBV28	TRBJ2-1	CASSEQGAPYNEQFF	TGTGCCAGCAGCGAACAGGGGGCGCCCTACAATGAGCAGTTCTTC
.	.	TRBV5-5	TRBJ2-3	CASSWEAEGDTQYF	TGTGCCAGCAGCTGGGAGGCGGAGGGAGATACGCAGTATTTT
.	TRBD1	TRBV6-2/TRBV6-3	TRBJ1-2	CASSLRTGMGVNGYTF	TGTGCCAGCAGTCTACGGACAGGGATGGGTGTAAATGGCTACACCTTC
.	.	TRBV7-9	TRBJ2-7	CASGSTNIHGPGSYEQYF	TGTGCCAGCGGTTCTACCAACATCCACGGCCCTGGCTCCTACGAGCAGTACTTC
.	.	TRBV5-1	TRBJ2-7	CASSLLKGSEQYF	TGCGCCAGCAGCTTGTTGAAGGGGAGCGAGCAGTACTTC
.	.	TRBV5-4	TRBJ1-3	CATGGRDSSGNTIYF	TGTGCCACCGGGGGGCGGGACTCCTCTGGAAACACCATATATTTT
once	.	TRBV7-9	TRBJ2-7	CASSSPRQANYEQYF	TGTGCCAGCAGCTCACCGCGACAGGCAAACTACGAGCAGTACTTC
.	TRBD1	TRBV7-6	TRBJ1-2	CASSVRQGSNYGYTF	TGTGCCAGCAGCGTACGACAGGGGTCTAACTATGGCTACACCTTC
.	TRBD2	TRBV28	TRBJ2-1	CASRPSGGLTYNEQFF	TGTGCCAGCAGACCTAGCGGGGGCCTCACCTACAATGAGCAGTTCTTC
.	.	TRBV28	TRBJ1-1	CASSGWQGKAFF	TGTGCCAGCAGCGGGTGGCAGGGAAAAGCTTTCTTT
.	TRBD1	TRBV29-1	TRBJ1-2	CSVADRRLNYGYTF	TGCAGCGTTGCGGACAGGCGGCTTAACTATGGCTACACCTTC
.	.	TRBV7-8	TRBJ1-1	CASSLGTVQNPEAFF	TGTGCCAGCAGCTTAGGGACAGTGCAAAACCCTGAAGCTTTCTTT
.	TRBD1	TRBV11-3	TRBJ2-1	CASSSTGTGDFNEQFF	TGTGCCAGCAGCTCGACCGGGACAGGGGATTTCAATGAGCAGTTCTTC
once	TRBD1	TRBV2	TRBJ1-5	CASSEIAGGTEYSNQPQHF	TGTGCCAGCAGTGAGATCGCCGGGGGGACAGAATATAGCAATCAGCCCCAGCATTTT
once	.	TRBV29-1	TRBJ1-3	CSVKAVPSGNTIYF	TGCAGCGTTAAGGCAGTCCCCTCTGGAAACACCATATATTTT
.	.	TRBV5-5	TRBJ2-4	CASSLVQGLDIQYF	TGTGCCAGCAGCTTAGTGCAGGGGTTAGACATTCAGTACTTC
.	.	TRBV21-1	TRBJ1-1	CASSKTRRPNTEAFF	TGTGCCAGCAGTAAGACGCGACGGCCGAACACTGAAGCTTTCTTT
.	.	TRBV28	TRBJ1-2	CASSLMVGNYGYTF	TGTGCCAGCAGCCTAATGGTAGGGAACTATGGCTACACCTTC
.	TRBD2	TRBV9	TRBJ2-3	CASSVDSGGPTDTQYF	TGTGCCAGCAGCGTAGACAGCGGGGGGCCAACAGATACGCAGTATTTT
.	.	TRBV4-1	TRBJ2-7	CASSASQGEQYF	TGCGCCAGCAGCGCCTCTCAGGGCGAGCAGTACTTC
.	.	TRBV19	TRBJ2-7	CASSYKATGSYEQYF	TGTGCCAGTAGTTATAAGGCCACAGGGTCCTACGAGCAGTACTTC
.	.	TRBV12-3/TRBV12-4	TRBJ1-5	CASSPLAQPQHF	TGTGCCAGCAGTCCCTTAGCCCAGCCCCAGCATTTT
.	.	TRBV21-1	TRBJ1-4	CASSKGGERATNEKLFF	TGTGCCAGCAGCAAGGGAGGGGAAAGGGCAACTAATGAAAAACTGTTTTTT
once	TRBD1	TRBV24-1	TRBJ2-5	CATSDSGQGAWETQYF	TGTGCCACCAGTGACTCGGGACAGGGGGCTTGGGAGACCCAGTACTTC
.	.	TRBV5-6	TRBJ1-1	CASSFSGWVTEAFF	TGTGCCAGCAGCTTTAGCGGATGGGTTACTGAAGCTTTCTTT
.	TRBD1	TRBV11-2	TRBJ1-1	CASSLARGRGPLFEAFF	TGTGCCAGCAGCCTAGCGCGGGGCAGGGGGCCCCTTTTTGAAGCTTTCTTT
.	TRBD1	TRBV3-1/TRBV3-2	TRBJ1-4	CASSPGTGGEKLFF	TGTGCCAGCAGCCCTGGGACAGGGGGAGAAAAACTGTTTTTT
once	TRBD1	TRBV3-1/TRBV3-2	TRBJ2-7	CASSPGLDRGHEQYF	TGTGCCAGCAGTCCTGGGCTGGACAGGGGCCACGAGCAGTACTTC
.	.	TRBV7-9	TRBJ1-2	CASSPAGTSEDYGYTF	TGTGCCAGCAGCCCGGCGGGGACTTCAGAGGACTATGGCTACACCTTC
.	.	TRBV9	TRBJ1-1	CASSVASGTEAFF	TGTGCCAGCAGCGTAGCTTCCGGGACTGAAGCTTTCTTT
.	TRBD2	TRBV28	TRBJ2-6	CASSLGEGSGANVLTF	TGTGCCAGCAGTTTAGGGGAGGGCTCTGGGGCCAACGTCCTGACTTTC
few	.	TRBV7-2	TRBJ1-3	CASSIAGAIGNTIYF	TGTGCCAGCAGCATCGCGGGGGCGATTGGAAACACCATATATTTT
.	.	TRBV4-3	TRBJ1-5	CASSQERQTHNQPQHF	TGCGCCAGCAGCCAAGAAAGGCAGACACACAATCAGCCCCAGCATTTT
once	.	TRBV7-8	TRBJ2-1	CASSLGADSYNEQFF	TGTGCCAGCAGCTTAGGGGCGGACTCCTACAATGAGCAGTTCTTC
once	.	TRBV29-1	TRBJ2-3	CSVEGRQPSTDTQYF	TGCAGCGTTGAAGGTAGACAGCCTAGCACAGATACGCAGTATTTT
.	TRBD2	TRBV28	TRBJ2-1	CASSPRASGGSGLDNEQFF	TGTGCCAGCAGTCCCCGGGCTAGCGGGGGATCTGGACTCGACAATGAGCAGTTCTTC
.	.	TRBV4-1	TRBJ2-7	CASSQARGPTYEQYF	TGCGCCAGCAGCCAAGCTCGGGGGCCCACCTACGAGCAGTACTTC
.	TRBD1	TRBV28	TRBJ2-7	CASGNRGMNEQYF	TGTGCCAGCGGGAACAGGGGGATGAACGAGCAGTACTTC
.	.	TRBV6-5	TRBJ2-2	CASSYSVSAGELFF	TGTGCCAGCAGTTACTCGGTTAGCGCCGGGGAGCTGTTTTTT